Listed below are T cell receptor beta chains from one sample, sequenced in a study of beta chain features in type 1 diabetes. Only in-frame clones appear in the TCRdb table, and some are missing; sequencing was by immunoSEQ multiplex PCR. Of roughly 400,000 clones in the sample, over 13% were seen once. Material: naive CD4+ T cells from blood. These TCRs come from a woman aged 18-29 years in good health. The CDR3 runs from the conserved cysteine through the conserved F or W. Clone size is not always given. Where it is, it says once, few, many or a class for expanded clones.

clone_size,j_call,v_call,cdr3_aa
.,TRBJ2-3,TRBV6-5,CASKRDNTDTQYF
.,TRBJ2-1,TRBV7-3,CASSSGTSGNEQFF
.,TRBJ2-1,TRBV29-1,CSVAGTGGRNEQFF
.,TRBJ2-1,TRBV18,CASSPKAGGSSYNEQFF
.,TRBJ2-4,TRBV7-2,CASSPTGPLAKNIQYF
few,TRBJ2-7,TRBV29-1,CSVVDRSYEQYF
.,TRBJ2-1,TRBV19,CASSLERGDLYNEQFF
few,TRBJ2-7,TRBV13,CASSLRDRRNEQYF
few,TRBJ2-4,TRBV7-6,CASSLGAGDSLAKNIQYF
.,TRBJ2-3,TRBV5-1,CASSFAAQEDTQYF
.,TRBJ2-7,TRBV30,CAWETTGLGYEQYF
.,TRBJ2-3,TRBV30,CAWNRGTDTQYF
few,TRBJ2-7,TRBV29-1,CSASGTSGTYEQYF
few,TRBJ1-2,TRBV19,CASSIRTGRNGYTF
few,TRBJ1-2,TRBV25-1,CASSEGGGGLHYGYTF